This is a list of T cell receptor beta chains from one sample in a study of shared clonotypes between healthy human individuals. Profiling relied on immunoSEQ multiplex PCR, and the TCRdb table lists in-frame clones only, not all of them. The data contain a few million clones, about 94% of them singletons. The sample taken for sequencing was naive CD8+ T cells from PBMCs. These TCRs come from a man between 18 and 29 years old in good health. Some clones in this sample may be carry-over from other donors' samples. The CDR3 runs from the conserved cysteine through the conserved F or W. The order of the fields is CDR3 protein, V gene, J gene.

cdr3_aa: CASHRTENTEAFF
v_call: TRBV6-1
j_call: TRBJ1-1

cdr3_aa: CASSLYGTEAYNEQFF
v_call: TRBV27
j_call: TRBJ2-1

cdr3_aa: CASSEVANTDTQYF
v_call: TRBV18
j_call: TRBJ2-3

cdr3_aa: CASSFSLAGVYEQYF
v_call: TRBV5-4
j_call: TRBJ2-7

cdr3_aa: CASSKPGLAYETQYF
v_call: TRBV5-6
j_call: TRBJ2-5

cdr3_aa: CASSAGPRGSGSYEQYF
v_call: TRBV9
j_call: TRBJ2-7

cdr3_aa: CASSFLQGSHEQYF
v_call: TRBV27
j_call: TRBJ2-7

cdr3_aa: CASSPGQGRDEQYF
v_call: TRBV11-1
j_call: -

cdr3_aa: CASSPRRQGARVNTEAFF
v_call: TRBV23-1
j_call: TRBJ1-1

cdr3_aa: CASSPRDSSRQYF
v_call: TRBV7-9
j_call: TRBJ2-5

cdr3_aa: CASSLGLAKFYEQYF
v_call: TRBV27
j_call: TRBJ2-7

cdr3_aa: CASHRRGSNQPQHF
v_call: TRBV6-1
j_call: TRBJ1-5

cdr3_aa: CASSLQGQANQPQHF
v_call: TRBV28
j_call: TRBJ1-5

cdr3_aa: CASSQGQGMGYEQYF
v_call: TRBV4-3
j_call: TRBJ2-7

cdr3_aa: CASSRKQGGAAEAFF
v_call: TRBV4-1
j_call: TRBJ1-1

cdr3_aa: CASSHRTGLAGGPPELPPHYEQYF
v_call: TRBV27
j_call: TRBJ2-7

cdr3_aa: CSVNSAFF
v_call: TRBV29-1
j_call: TRBJ2-2

cdr3_aa: CASSFVHNSYNEQFF
v_call: TRBV7-3
j_call: TRBJ2-1

cdr3_aa: CASSGSSGLSYEQYF
v_call: TRBV6-5
j_call: TRBJ2-7

cdr3_aa: CASSYDEGTYEQYF
v_call: TRBV6-6
j_call: TRBJ2-7

cdr3_aa: CASSWASGNNEQFF
v_call: TRBV4-3
j_call: TRBJ2-1

cdr3_aa: CASRPTGYPGYTF
v_call: TRBV6-5
j_call: TRBJ1-2

cdr3_aa: CASSQVGNNPITDTQYF
v_call: TRBV4-1
j_call: TRBJ2-3

cdr3_aa: CASSPGTFSYEQYF
v_call: TRBV5-1
j_call: TRBJ2-7

cdr3_aa: CASSGGSYEQYF
v_call: TRBV10-2
j_call: TRBJ2-7

cdr3_aa: CASTLRGPEQYF
v_call: TRBV28
j_call: TRBJ2-7

cdr3_aa: CASSGATSNYEQYF
v_call: TRBV7-9
j_call: TRBJ2-7

cdr3_aa: CASSLGARTGLYTF
v_call: TRBV13
j_call: TRBJ1-2

cdr3_aa: CASSSTGDTQYF
v_call: TRBV5-4
j_call: TRBJ2-3

cdr3_aa: CASSLGQGGELFF
v_call: TRBV5-6
j_call: TRBJ1-4

cdr3_aa: CASPDGSSYEQYF
v_call: TRBV6-1
j_call: TRBJ2-7

cdr3_aa: CASSPSAGEVIDTQYF
v_call: TRBV11-1
j_call: TRBJ2-3

cdr3_aa: CASAIPRNTDTQYF
v_call: TRBV2
j_call: TRBJ2-3

cdr3_aa: CASSPTSGRVYNEQFF
v_call: TRBV7-9
j_call: TRBJ2-1

cdr3_aa: CASSVAGTHTKNEQYF
v_call: TRBV9
j_call: TRBJ2-7

cdr3_aa: CASSPNRGLAGGRVAKNIQYF
v_call: TRBV4-1
j_call: TRBJ2-4

cdr3_aa: CSARGTVGAFF
v_call: TRBV20-1
j_call: TRBJ1-1

cdr3_aa: CASSLRVSGNTIYF
v_call: TRBV7-2
j_call: TRBJ1-3

cdr3_aa: CASSPRQGQNLYGYTF
v_call: TRBV7-2
j_call: TRBJ1-2

cdr3_aa: CASSIQGAWRGADTQYF
v_call: TRBV19
j_call: TRBJ2-3

cdr3_aa: CASSLGRRDREDGYTF
v_call: TRBV7-6
j_call: TRBJ1-2

cdr3_aa: CASRPGQGATDTQYF
v_call: TRBV28
j_call: TRBJ2-3

cdr3_aa: CASSPDGREGNYNEQFF
v_call: TRBV5-6
j_call: TRBJ2-1

cdr3_aa: CASSENGGSGLTQYF
v_call: TRBV6-1
j_call: TRBJ2-4

cdr3_aa: CASSIVRADEQFF
v_call: TRBV19
j_call: TRBJ2-1

cdr3_aa: CASSPTAGLAGINEQYF
v_call: TRBV9
j_call: TRBJ2-7

cdr3_aa: CASSALTGIPTLSGANVLTF
v_call: TRBV9
j_call: TRBJ2-6